One sample yielded the 31 T cell receptor beta chains listed below, sequenced in a study of brain T cells in children with intractable seizures. The time point is: blood from clinic visit 5 months post-surgery; TSC patient then seizure free. TCRdb's table, derived via immunoSEQ multiplex PCR, lists solely in-frame clones and lacks some. Here the sample spans about 320,000 clones, 93% being singletons. This sample comprised peripheral blood, obtained 4 to 5 months after surgery. Source of these receptors: a boy under two years old with tuberous sclerosis and intractable seizures.

The gene calls are TRBV29-1 and TRBJ2-7; 13 bases match TRBD2. Germline CDR1 is SQVTM and CDR2 is ANQGSEA. The CDR3 loop spans 14 amino acids. Trimming removed 0 bases from V and 6 bases from J; junction bases left unmatched: 2. This chain's CDR3 is CSVEERTSGSEQYF. In nucleotides, the CDR3 is TGCAGCGTTGAAGAGAGGACTAGCGGGAGCGAGCAGTACTTC.

J is TRBJ1-2 and V is TRBV7-5; the listed D gene, TRBD1, was not tested against the DNA. TRBV7-5 is listed as a pseudogene. The CDR3 is made up of 15 amino acids. In DNA, the CDR3 is TGTGCCAGAAGCTTATATATGCAGGGGGCCTATGGCTACACCTTC. The encoded protein is CARSLYMQGAYGYTF.

About this clone itself: Other DNA sequences of this sample code for an identical CDR3. The V and J genes are TRBV7-3 and TRBJ2-2; TRBD2 agrees at 10 bases. V lost 2 bases and J lost 6; bases outside the gene matches: 0. This CDR3 is built from 14 residues. Germline values: CDR1 SGHTA, CDR2 FQGTGA. DNA of the CDR3: TGTGCCAGCAGCTTACTAGCGGGAGCCGGGGAGCTGTTTTTT. Its translation: CASSLLAGAGELFF.

This clone has only a few counts. The genes are TRBV4-1 and TRBJ2-1; 10 nucleotides match TRBD2. CDR1 is MGHRA and CDR2 is YSYEKL in the germline V gene. The V and J ends lost 0 bases and 10 bases, in that order; junction bases with no gene match: 12. The CDR3 sequence is 17 residues long. Here the CDR3 DNA reads TGCGCCAGCAGCCAAGATGAGAGCGGGGGGGCCCCCGGGGAGCAGTTCTTC. Translation: CASSQDESGGAPGEQFF.

This clone was counted a single time. CDR3: CSASPREKLFF. The CDR3 bases are TGCAGTGCTAGCCCAAGGGAGAAACTGTTTTTT. V usage is TRBV20-1 and J usage is TRBJ1-4; D is unclear. The CDR3 spans 11 residues. Trimming removed 3 bases at V and 11 bases at J, with 10 bases between. Germline loops: CDR1 DFQATT, CDR2 SNEGSKA (reference sequence).

V is TRBV28 and J is TRBJ1-2; the match to TRBD1 covers 8 bases. J gave up 1 base and V 5 bases, and 3 bases lay outside the gene matches. The germline V gene has CDR1 MDHEN and CDR2 SYDVKM. The CDR3 is 14 amino acids. The CDR3 loop is CASSGQGVNYGYTF. CDR3 bases: TGTGCCAGCAGTGGACAGGGAGTTAACTATGGCTACACCTTC.

The rearrangement links TRBV19 to TRBJ2-3; D is perhaps TRBD1 (5 bases). CDR1 and CDR2 (germline): LNHDA, SQIVND (reference sequence). The V and J ends lost 3 bases and 0 bases respectively, with 10 bases between them. The CDR3 covers 15 residues. The CDR3 coding sequence is TGTGCCAGTAGTATCTGGGGCCAGAGCACAGATACGCAGTATTTT. The encoded protein is CASSIWGQSTDTQYF.

V usage is TRBV30 and J usage is TRBJ1-4, with D possibly being TRBD1 (5 bases). The CDR3 has 16 amino acids. The germline CDR1 and CDR2 sequences are GTSNPN and SVGIG (reference sequence). V was trimmed by 0 bases and J by 0 bases, leaving 11 bases between them. The CDR3 bases are TGTGCCTGGAGTGTTGGGGCCCATCCAACTAATGAAAAACTGTTTTTT. This codes for CAWSVGAHPTNEKLFF.

The CDR3 is CASSLKRNSPLHF. The CDR3 DNA is TGCGCCAGCAGCTTGAAAAGGAATTCACCCCTCCACTTT. The chain employs TRBV5-1 and TRBJ1-6; no clear D gene. Germline lookup yields CDR1 SGHRS and CDR2 YFSETQ. This CDR3 contains 13 residues. V was cut by 1 base and J by 7 bases, with 6 bases left in between.

The chain combines TRBV6-5 with TRBJ1-5; no definite D call. Trimming took off 6 bases at V and 7 bases at J, with 13 bases between the two ends. This CDR3 is built from 13 residues. Per the germline V gene, CDR1 is MNHEY and CDR2 is SVGAGI. CDR3 in amino acids: CASRPHLDQPQHF. Written as DNA, the CDR3 is TGTGCCAGCAGGCCCCACCTGGACCAGCCCCAGCATTTT.

This chain connects TRBV2 to TRBJ1-3; weak D call: TRBD1 (5 bases). Deletions cut 2 bases from V and 8 bases from J, with 10 bases between. The CDR3 runs 13 residues. Germline V gives CDR1 SNHLY, CDR2 FYNNEI. CDR3 coding DNA: TGTGCCAGCAGTGAAAGAGGGACGGACACCATATATTTT. Amino acids: CASSERGTDTIYF.

The chain has TRBV5-4 and TRBJ2-2, with D perhaps assigned TRBD1 or TRBD2 (5 bases each). Germline lookup yields CDR1 SGHNT and CDR2 YYREEE (reference sequence). V was pared by 5 bases and J by 2 bases, with 13 bases between. The CDR3 has 15 amino acids. CDR3 sequence: CASSYPGPNTGELFF. The CDR3 DNA follows: TGTGCCAGCAGTTATCCGGGGCCTAACACCGGGGAGCTGTTTTTT.

The chain has TRBV18 and TRBJ2-7; 8 bases fit TRBD2. Trimming removed 6 bases from V and 6 bases from J; junction bases left unmatched: 16. The CDR3 spans 16 residues. In germline, CDR1 is KGHSH, CDR2 LQKENI. The CDR3 DNA is TGTGCCAGCTCCCCCACCGGGAGGGCAGGCGAGGGCGAGCAGTACTTC. This gives the protein CASSPTGRAGEGEQYF.

The chain uses TRBV30 and TRBJ2-7; 7 bases fit TRBD1. Trimming removed 8 bases from V and 2 bases from J; junction bases left unmatched: 12. The V gene's germline CDR1 is GTSNPN and CDR2 SVGIG (reference sequence). This CDR3 region has 14 residues. The CDR3 DNA reads TGTGCCGCCTTAGACAGGGAAGGGACCTACGAGCAGTACTTC. This gives the protein CAALDREGTYEQYF.

This sequence joins TRBV9 and TRBJ1-1; a possible D gene is TRBD1 (5 bases). Germline CDR1 and CDR2: SGDLS and YYNGEE. CDR3 length: 14 residues. Trimming took 3 bases from V and 3 from J, leaving 12 bases between them. In nucleotides, the CDR3 is TGTGCCAGCAGCGCGCTCCCGGGGGACACTGAAGCTTTCTTT. It translates to CASSALPGDTEAFF.

This chain uses TRBV6-5 with TRBJ2-7; D is unclear. Germline CDR1 MNHEY, CDR2 SVGAGI. The CDR3 covers 15 residues. V was cut by 3 bases and J by 2 bases, with 14 bases left in between. CDR3 sequence reads: CASSYLSSAAYEQYF. DNA for the CDR3: TGTGCCAGCAGTTATTTAAGTTCCGCGGCCTACGAGCAGTACTTC.

The J gene is TRBJ1-2, the V gene TRBV5-1; possible D gene TRBD1, 5 bases. In germline, CDR1 is SGHRS, CDR2 YFSETQ. The CDR3 has 16 amino acids. V lost 4 bases and J 3 bases, leaving 19 bases between the germline ends. CDR3 sequence (DNA): TGCGCCAGCAGCACAGAATGGGGCGCGTATGACTATGGCTACACCTTC. This sequence encodes CASSTEWGAYDYGYTF.

This sequence joins TRBV20-1 and TRBJ1-2; D unresolved. From germline, CDR1 is DFQATT and CDR2 SNEGSKA (reference sequence). The CDR3 loop spans 12 amino acids. Between the trimmed V and J ends, which lost 3 bases and 3 bases, there was a span of 8 bases. The CDR3 coding sequence is TGCAGTGCTAGTAAGCCAGACTATGGCTACACCTTC. Amino acid sequence: CSASKPDYGYTF.

In DNA form, the CDR3 reads TGTGCCAGCAGTTACTCGACGGCAGATACGCAGTATTTT. Residues: CASSYSTADTQYF. This chain uses TRBV6-6 with TRBJ2-3; D unclear. V lost 0 bases, J lost 4 bases, and 5 bases lay in between. The V gene's germline CDR1 is MNHNY and CDR2 SVGAGI (reference sequence). The CDR3 has 13 amino acids.

The rearrangement uses TRBV5-1 and TRBJ2-7, with TRBD2 matching 9 bases. Germline loops: CDR1 SGHRS, CDR2 YFSETQ. CDR3 length equals 13 residues. V shed 4 bases, J shed 5 bases, and the junction held 4 bases outside the gene matches. CDR3 loop: CASSGTSFHEQYF. CDR3 coding DNA: TGCGCCAGCAGCGGGACTAGCTTCCACGAGCAGTACTTC.

The V and J genes are TRBV19 and TRBJ1-5; TRBD1 agrees at 8 bases. The CDR3 consists of 13 residues. The germline V gene has CDR1 LNHDA and CDR2 SQIVND (reference sequence). The V gene end was trimmed by 3 bases and the J gene end by 7 bases; junction bases not matched to a gene: 2. The CDR3 protein is CASSIQGAQPQHF. The CDR3 nucleotides are TGTGCCAGTAGTATTCAGGGGGCCCAGCCCCAGCATTTT.

The chain combines TRBV27 with TRBJ1-6; D gene uncertain. Germline lookup yields CDR1 MNHEY and CDR2 SMNVEV (reference sequence). The CDR3 runs to 13 residues. With 6 bases removed from V and 0 bases from J, the gap between germline ends came to 3 bases. As DNA, the CDR3 is TGTGCCAGCAGAGGCTCCTATAATTCACCCCTCCACTTT. It encodes CASRGSYNSPLHF.

The V call is TRBV5-1, the J call TRBJ2-7, with a tentative D call TRBD2 (6 bases). The CDR3 contains 14 residues. The germline CDR1 and CDR2 sequences are SGHRS and YFSETQ. V was trimmed by 1 base and J by 5 bases, leaving 13 bases between them. CDR3 in amino acids: CASSLSGGADEQYF. The CDR3 DNA sequence: TGCGCCAGCAGCTTGTCGGGCGGGGCGGACGAGCAGTACTTC.

This sequence joins TRBV10-3 and TRBJ2-2; D is unresolved. Trimming cost V 3 bases and J 6 bases, with 14 bases left between them. CDR1 is ENHRY, CDR2 SYGVKD, per germline. The CDR3 extends over 15 amino acids. Here the CDR3 reads CAISDVLPAAGELFF. CDR3 nucleotides: TGTGCCATCAGTGATGTACTACCCGCCGCCGGGGAGCTGTTTTTT.

The chain has TRBV3-1 (or the pseudogene TRBV3-2) and TRBJ1-2; a possible D gene is TRBD1 (6 bases). Deletions cut 0 bases from V and 8 bases from J, with 16 bases between. This CDR3 spans 15 amino acids. Germline CDR1 reads LGHDT; CDR2 reads YNNKEL (reference sequence). The DNA for the CDR3 is TGTGCCAGCAGCCAAGAGGTGGGACATTGGTACGGCTACACCTTC. Its protein product is CASSQEVGHWYGYTF.

The chain combines TRBV4-1 with TRBJ2-7, with 7 nucleotides matching TRBD1. This CDR3 is built from 15 residues. Germline V gene data show CDR1 as MGHRA and CDR2 as YSYEKL. V lost 4 bases and J lost 2; bases outside the gene matches: 8. The DNA for the CDR3 is TGCGCCAGCAGCCTCAGGACAGGTGGGACCTACGAGCAGTACTTC. Its protein is CASSLRTGGTYEQYF.

The genes are TRBV5-5 and TRBJ2-5; D perhaps matches TRBD2 (6 bases). The CDR3 sequence is 14 residues long. CDR1 and CDR2 from the germline V gene are SGHKS and YYEKEE (reference sequence). V was trimmed by 1 base and J by 4 bases, leaving 11 bases between them. The CDR3 sequence: CASSLHPRGETQYF. CDR3 bases: TGTGCCAGCAGCTTGCATCCGCGGGGAGAGACCCAGTACTTC.

The chain couples TRBV5-1 to TRBJ1-1; TRBD1 is a possible D gene (5 bases). Trimming cost V 4 bases and J 1 base, with 8 bases left between them. The CDR3 is made up of 13 amino acids. Germline CDR1 reads SGHRS; CDR2 reads YFSETQ. CDR3 region: CASSVDKNTEAFF. Written as DNA, the CDR3 is TGCGCCAGCAGCGTGGACAAGAACACTGAAGCTTTCTTT.

Concerning this clone: This sample includes further DNA sequences coding for the same CDR3. The chain has TRBV24-1 and TRBJ1-4; D gene uncertain. CDR1 is KGHDR, CDR2 SFDVKD, per germline. The ends were cut back, 5 bases at V and 7 bases at J, with 10 bases in the middle. This CDR3 is built from 13 residues. The CDR3 protein is CATSGPGGEKLFF. In DNA form, the CDR3 reads TGTGCCACCAGTGGCCCGGGAGGTGAAAAACTGTTTTTT.

CDR3 in amino acids: CASSLFCTGFMNTEAFF. The CDR3, as DNA: TGTGCCAGCAGCCTATTTTGCACGGGTTTCATGAACACTGAAGCTTTCTTT. V is TRBV7-8 and J is TRBJ1-1; no firm D call. Trimming shortened V by 5 bases and J by 0 bases, and 19 bases separated the two germline ends. This CDR3 is 17 amino acids long. Germline CDR1 reads SGHVS; CDR2 reads FQNEAQ.

J is TRBJ2-7 and V is TRBV5-1, with TRBD1 as a possible D gene (6 bases). The CDR3 loop spans 14 amino acids. Trimming pared 4 bases from V and 0 bases from J, leaving 11 bases between. Germline V gene sequence: CDR1 SGHRS, CDR2 YFSETQ. The CDR3 DNA reads TGCGCCAGCAGCATCACAGGGAACTCCTACGAGCAGTACTTC. This translates into CASSITGNSYEQYF.